The 8 T cell receptor beta chains given below trace back to one sample, sequenced in a study of T cell responses to AZD1222 COVID-19 vaccine. Sequencing used immunoSEQ multiplex PCR; TCRdb keeps in-frame clones, though not all of them. Among around 79,000 clones listed, nearly 90% were seen once. This material consisted of peripheral blood, taken on day 0 of AZD1222 vaccination. The receptor source for this set is an adult in good health.

The chain combines TRBV28 with TRBJ2-1; 11 bases align to TRBD2. Trimming at V came to 2 bases and at J to 5 bases, leaving 5 bases not matched to a gene. The length of the CDR3 is 16 residues. Germline V gene lookup returns CDR1 MDHEN and CDR2 SYDVKM. The CDR3 protein is CASSLVTSGSHNEQFF. CDR3 DNA sequence: TGTGCCAGCAGTTTAGTAACTAGCGGGAGCCACAATGAGCAGTTCTTC.

The J gene is TRBJ1-5, the V gene TRBV30, with TRBD1 identical over 10 bases. There are 14 residues in the CDR3. V dropped 5 bases and J dropped 6; count of bases not matched to a gene: 7. The V gene's germline CDR1 is GTSNPN and CDR2 SVGIG (reference sequence). The CDR3 DNA is TGTGCCTGGTCGGGACAGGGGATAGGTCAGCCCCAGCATTTT. Its protein product is CAWSGQGIGQPQHF.

The chain has TRBV9 and TRBJ2-1, with D unresolved. From germline, CDR1 is SGDLS and CDR2 YYNGEE. The CDR3 contains 13 residues. V was trimmed by 3 bases and J by 2 bases, leaving 6 bases between them. This CDR3 reads CASSDRTYNEQFF. The CDR3 nucleotides are TGTGCCAGCAGCGACCGGACCTACAATGAGCAGTTCTTC.

CDR3 bases: TGTGCCAGCAGCCAAGATATCCGGGAGCAGTTCTTC. Translated, it gives CASSQDIREQFF. The V call is TRBV3-1 (or the pseudogene TRBV3-2), the J call TRBJ2-1, with D hard to call. The CDR3 is made up of 12 amino acids. The V end lost 0 bases, the J end lost 10 bases, and 7 bases lay between the germline ends. Germline V gives CDR1 LGHDT, CDR2 YNNKEL (reference sequence).

This chain joins TRBV7-6 and TRBJ2-1, with 10 bases identical to TRBD2. Germline CDR1 reads SGHVS; CDR2 reads FNYEAQ. CDR3 length: 21 amino acids. J was trimmed by 1 base and V by 5 bases; bases with no gene match: 20. DNA for the CDR3: TGTGCCAGCAGCCACCCGCGGGAAGCGGGAGGGACGAGCTATTCCTACAATGAGCAGTTCTTC. Translation gives CASSHPREAGGTSYSYNEQFF. The full variable domain, with the rest looked up from reference TRBV7-6 and TRBJ2-1, is GAGVSQSPRYKVTKRGQDVALRCDPISGHVSLYWYRQALGQGPEFLTYFNYEAQQDKSGLPNDRFSAERPEGSISTLTIQRTEQRDSAMYRCASSHPREAGGTSYSYNEQFFGPGTRLTVL.

The chain has TRBV7-3 and TRBJ2-1; D may be TRBD1 (6 bases). Germline values: CDR1 SGHTA, CDR2 FQGTGA. Between the trimmed V and J ends, which lost 5 bases and 7 bases, there was a span of 9 bases. This CDR3 is 12 amino acids long. This chain's CDR3 is CASSRTGNEQFF. As DNA, the CDR3 is TGTGCCAGCAGCAGAACAGGGAATGAGCAGTTCTTC.

The CDR3 loop reads CASSPPREWGEQYF. In nucleotides, the CDR3 is TGTGCCAGCAGCCCCCCCAGGGAATGGGGGGAGCAGTACTTC. The V gene is TRBV7-2, the J gene TRBJ2-7; D may be TRBD1 or TRBD2 (5 bases each). The V gene's germline CDR1 is SGHTA and CDR2 FQGNSA. The CDR3 totals 14 residues. V was pared by 5 bases and J by 7 bases, with 18 bases between.

The chain joins TRBV7-9 to TRBJ2-1; 7 nucleotides match TRBD2. The CDR3 sequence is 17 residues long. Trimming removed 5 bases from V and 0 bases from J; junction bases left unmatched: 10. CDR1 SEHNR and CDR2 FQNEAQ come from the germline V gene (reference sequence). CDR3 sequence (DNA): TGTGCCAGCAGCCCGCGACTAGCCCCCGGCTCCTACAATGAGCAGTTCTTC. This sequence encodes CASSPRLAPGSYNEQFF.